The next 19 T cell receptor beta chains were all read from a single sample in a study of T-cell reconstitution after alpha-beta-depleted transplantation in children. Unique molecular identifiers were used to barcode this TCRbeta library. TCRdb fed the PCR reads into MiXCR, producing one record per CDR3 protein. The sample records hundreds of thousands of distinct CDR3 sequences, 10% to 15% being singletons. Sequencing was performed on PBMCs, taken before TCRalphabeta/CD19-depleted stem cell transplant. These receptors were collected from a girl aged 2 to 9 with congenital amegakaryocytic thrombocytopenia, due to receive a stem cell transplant.

This rearrangement joins TRBV6-2 or TRBV6-3 to TRBJ2-1; 10 nucleotides agree with TRBD2. The CDR3 is made up of 15 amino acids. CDR1 is MNHEY, CDR2 SVGEGT, per germline. The V gene end was trimmed by 7 bases and the J gene end by 8 bases; junction bases not matched to a gene: 11. In nucleotides, the CDR3 is TGTGCCAGCACCTACCATTGGGGACTAGCGTATGAGCAGTTCTTC. Its translation: CASTYHWGLAYEQFF.

The chain has TRBV7-9 and TRBJ2-4; 7 positions agree with TRBD2. This CDR3 has 15 amino acids. V trimming: 1 base; J trimming: 8 bases; junction bases outside the gene matches: 8. Germline V gene data show CDR1 as SEHNR and CDR2 as FQNEAQ (reference sequence). The CDR3 sequence is CASSLGVVGGDIQYF. CDR3 DNA: TGTGCCAGCAGCTTAGGAGTTGTGGGAGGGGACATTCAGTACTTC.

This clonotype showed up many times. The chain joins TRBV7-9 to TRBJ2-7; D gene uncertain. Germline V gives CDR1 SEHNR, CDR2 FQNEAQ (reference sequence). This CDR3 spans 13 amino acids. The V end lost 2 bases, the J end lost 5 bases, and 10 bases lay between the germline ends. The CDR3 DNA follows: TGTGCCAGCAGCTTAAAGGAAGGCCACGAGCAGTACTTC. Translating gives CASSLKEGHEQYF.

This clonotype appeared many times. The gene calls are TRBV12-3 or TRBV12-4 and TRBJ1-4; tentative D call: TRBD1 (6 bases). The CDR3 has 14 amino acids. Between the trimmed V and J ends, which lost 6 bases and 8 bases, there was a span of 16 bases. The CDR3, as DNA: TGTGCCAGCAGCTTCTCGGGGGGCGACGAAAAACTGTTTTTT. Amino acid sequence: CASSFSGGDEKLFF.

The rearrangement links TRBV23-1 to TRBJ2-3, with 7 bases matching TRBD2. TRBV23-1 is identified as an open reading frame with a role that is uncertain. With 2 bases clipped from V and 7 bases from J, the junction kept 3 bases outside the gene matches. The CDR3 is made up of 13 amino acids. The CDR3 DNA is TGCGCCAGCAGTCAAGCGGGAGTGAATACGCAGTATTTT. This sequence encodes CASSQAGVNTQYF.

In this sample, this clonotype turned up a few times. The gene calls are TRBV12-3 or TRBV12-4 and TRBJ2-5; either TRBD1 or TRBD2 may supply D (5 bases each). V gave up 3 bases and J gave up 4 bases, with 15 bases separating them. This CDR3 has 15 amino acids. CDR3: CASSFIQGARETQYF. Written as DNA, the CDR3 is TGTGCCAGCAGTTTCATCCAGGGAGCTCGAGAGACCCAGTACTTC.

This clonotype was found many times. The chain links TRBV29-1 to TRBJ1-1, with D perhaps TRBD1 (5 bases). Looked up from germline, CDR1 is SQVTM and CDR2 is ANQGSEA. The CDR3 length is 12 residues. Trimming removed 6 bases at V and 3 bases at J, with 11 bases between. CDR3 loop: CSVGRGDTEAFF. The CDR3 nucleotides read TGCAGCGTAGGGAGAGGGGACACTGAAGCTTTCTTT.

The chain employs TRBV20-1 and TRBJ2-2; D unresolved. This CDR3 has 12 amino acids. CDR1 and CDR2 (germline): DFQATT, SNEGSKA (reference sequence). The V end lost 2 bases, the J end lost 10 bases, and 11 bases lay between the germline ends. DNA of the CDR3: TGCAGTGCTAGAAGAGAACTTGAGGAGCTGTTTTTT. Its protein product is CSARRELEELFF.

Concerning this clonotype itself: Compared with germline, one end of the junction differs, possibly owing to a read error. The chain has TRBV5-1 and TRBJ2-5; D is uncertain. Looked up from germline, CDR1 is SGHRS and CDR2 is YFSETQ. The CDR3 extends over 13 amino acids. The CDR3 loop reads CARSLGLQETQYF. CDR3 coding DNA: TGCGCCCGCAGCTTGGGTCTACAAGAGACCCAGTACTTC.

The chain recombines TRBV20-1 with TRBJ2-1; 8 bases are shared with TRBD2. Germline assignment: CDR1 DFQATT and CDR2 SNEGSKA (reference sequence). The CDR3 sequence is 14 residues long. V lost 3 bases and J lost 8; bases outside the gene matches: 9. The chain's CDR3 is CSARILAASDEQFF. Written as DNA, the CDR3 is TGCAGTGCTAGGATACTAGCGGCTTCCGATGAGCAGTTCTTC.

The chain links TRBV4-1 to TRBJ2-3; D is undetermined. The V gene lost 1 base and the J gene lost 6 bases, with 8 bases spanning the gap. This CDR3 has 13 amino acids. Germline V lookup: CDR1 MGHRA, CDR2 YSYEKL. The DNA for the CDR3 is TGCGCCAGCAGCCAAGCTTTGCTGGATACGCAGTATTTT. Translation: CASSQALLDTQYF.

This clonotype was observed a handful of times. V and J are TRBV20-1 and TRBJ2-5; the D is unclear. This CDR3 is built from 14 residues. Germline loops: CDR1 DFQATT, CDR2 SNEGSKA (reference sequence). Trimming cost V 1 base and J 1 base, with 10 bases left between them. CDR3: CSARGPGTQETQYF. CDR3 nucleotides: TGCAGTGCTAGAGGGCCCGGTACCCAAGAGACCCAGTACTTC.

This clonotype was observed many times. This rearrangement joins TRBV12-3 or TRBV12-4 to TRBJ2-7; D is unclear. V lost 6 bases, J lost 1 base, and 13 bases lay in between. The CDR3 length is 14 residues. CDR3 sequence reads: CASSSVLRSYEQYF. CDR3 coding DNA: TGTGCCAGCAGCTCCGTCCTGAGGTCCTACGAGCAGTACTTC.

This clonotype has ten or more counts. The chain combines TRBV20-1 with TRBJ1-2, with a possible D match to TRBD1 (5 bases). V gave up 6 bases and J gave up 4 bases, with 15 bases separating them. Germline V lookup: CDR1 DFQATT, CDR2 SNEGSKA (reference sequence). There are 13 residues in the CDR3. The CDR3 coding sequence is TGCAGTGCCATCACATCGGGGCCCTATGGCTACACCTTC. Translated: CSAITSGPYGYTF.

This clonotype was observed a handful of times. V is TRBV20-1 and J is TRBJ2-1; the D is unclear. V lost 0 bases and J 4 bases, leaving 19 bases between the germline ends. Germline-derived CDR1 and CDR2 are DFQATT and SNEGSKA (reference sequence). The CDR3 consists of 17 residues. The CDR3 DNA is TGCAGTGCTAGAGAACAAGGGTGGGCGCAGGCATACAATGAGCAGTTCTTC. It specifies CSAREQGWAQAYNEQFF.

This clonotype appeared a few times. The V and J genes are TRBV28 and TRBJ2-7; 9 nucleotides agree with TRBD1. J gave up 3 bases and V 4 bases, and 7 bases lay outside the gene matches. Germline V gives CDR1 MDHEN, CDR2 SYDVKM. CDR3 size: 15 residues. Here the CDR3 reads CASSSRGTGNYEQYF. The DNA for the CDR3 is TGTGCCAGCAGTTCTAGAGGGACAGGGAACTACGAGCAGTACTTC.

This clonotype was observed at least ten times. At one of its ends the junction is not consistent with the germline gene, which may arise from a read error. This chain uses TRBV12-3 or TRBV12-4 with TRBJ2-3; 8 nucleotides match TRBD2. This CDR3 has 14 amino acids. The CDR3 coding sequence is TGCGCCAGCAGCCCTGGACTAGCAACAGATACGCAGTATTTT. This sequence encodes CASSPGLATDTQYF.

Note on this clonotype: With a much larger clone just one base away, this may be a read error. The chain recombines TRBV12-3 or TRBV12-4 with TRBJ2-1; 9 bases map to TRBD2. There are 16 residues in the CDR3. As DNA, the CDR3 is TGTGCCAGCAGATCCGTAGCGGGAGCCCCCTACAATGAGCAGATCTTC. Encoded protein: CASRSVAGAPYNEQIF.

Many counts were recorded for this clonotype. The chain has TRBV20-1 and TRBJ2-5; no firm D call. The CDR3 totals 17 residues. V was trimmed by 0 bases and J by 4 bases, leaving 21 bases between them. Germline V lookup: CDR1 DFQATT, CDR2 SNEGSKA (reference sequence). CDR3 region: CSARDPAAYYVRETQYF. For the CDR3, the DNA is TGCAGTGCTAGAGATCCAGCCGCCTATTATGTCCGAGAGACCCAGTACTTC.